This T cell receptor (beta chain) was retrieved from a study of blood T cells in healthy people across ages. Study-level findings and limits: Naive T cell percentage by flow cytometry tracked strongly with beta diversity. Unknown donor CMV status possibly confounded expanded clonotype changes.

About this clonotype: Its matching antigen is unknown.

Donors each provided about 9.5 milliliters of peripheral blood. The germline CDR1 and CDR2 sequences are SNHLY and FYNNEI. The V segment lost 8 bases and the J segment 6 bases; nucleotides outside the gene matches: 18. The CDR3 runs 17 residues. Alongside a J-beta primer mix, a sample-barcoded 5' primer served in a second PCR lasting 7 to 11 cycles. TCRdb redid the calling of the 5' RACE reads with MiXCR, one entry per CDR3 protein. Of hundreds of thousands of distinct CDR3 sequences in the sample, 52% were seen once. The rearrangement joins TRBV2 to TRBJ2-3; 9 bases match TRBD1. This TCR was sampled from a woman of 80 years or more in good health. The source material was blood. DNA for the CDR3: TGTGCCAGCCCACCCCCGGCCGGACAGGGGACTCCGGATACGCAGTATTTT. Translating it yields CASPPPAGQGTPDTQYF.